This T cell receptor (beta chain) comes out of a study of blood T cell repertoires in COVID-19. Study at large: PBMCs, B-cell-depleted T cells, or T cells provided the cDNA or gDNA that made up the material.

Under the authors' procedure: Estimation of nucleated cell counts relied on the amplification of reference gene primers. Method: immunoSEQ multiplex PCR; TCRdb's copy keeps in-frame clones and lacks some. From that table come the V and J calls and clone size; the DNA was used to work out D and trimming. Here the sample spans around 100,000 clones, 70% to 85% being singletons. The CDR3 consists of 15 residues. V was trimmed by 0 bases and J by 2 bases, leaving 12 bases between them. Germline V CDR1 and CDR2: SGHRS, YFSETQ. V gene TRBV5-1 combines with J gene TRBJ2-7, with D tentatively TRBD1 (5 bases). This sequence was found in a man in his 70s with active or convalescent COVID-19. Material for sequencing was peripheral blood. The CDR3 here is CASSLVAGPAYEQYF. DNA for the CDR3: TGCGCCAGCAGCTTGGTGGCAGGGCCGGCCTACGAGCAGTACTTC.